A single sample gave rise to the 22 T cell receptor beta chains below, sequenced in a study of CD4 T cells in relation to SARS-CoV-2 and coronaviruses. The method was immunoSEQ multiplex PCR; TCRdb's version includes in-frame clones alone and lacks a portion of them. The repertoire holds around 30,000 clones, with around 80% as singletons. For these receptors, no antigen is known. The sample taken for sequencing was memory CD4+ T cells from PBMCs, cultured in vitro. Source of these receptors: an adult with COVID-19.

This clone came up a few times. The V and J genes are TRBV12-5 and TRBJ1-1, with D uncertain. The germline V gene has CDR1 LGHNT and CDR2 FRNRAP. The CDR3 covers 15 residues. V was cut by 4 bases and J by 0 bases, with 12 bases left in between. In DNA, the CDR3 is TGTGCTAGTGGTTCCTACGAGGATTTGAACACTGAAGCTTTCTTT. Its protein is CASGSYEDLNTEAFF.

V is TRBV4-3 and J is TRBJ2-3, with 12 bases fitting TRBD2. The CDR3 covers 16 residues. V shed 1 base and J 1 base; nucleotides not matched to a gene: 0. Germline CDR1 reads LGHNA; CDR2 reads YSLEER. The CDR3 loop is CASSQGTSGGTDTQYF. The CDR3 nucleotides are TGCGCCAGCAGCCAAGGGACTAGCGGGGGCACAGATACGCAGTATTTT.

The genes are TRBV12-3 or TRBV12-4 and TRBJ1-1, with D unresolved. Trimming cost V 4 bases and J 0 bases, with 3 bases left between them. The CDR3 runs to 12 residues. In nucleotides, the CDR3 is TGTGCCAGCAGTTATTTGAACACTGAAGCTTTCTTT. Translating it yields CASSYLNTEAFF.

This clone has only one observation. As DNA, the CDR3 is TGTGCCAGCTCACCAGTGCCGCAGGCCCAAGAGACCCAGTACTTC. Translating gives CASSPVPQAQETQYF. The chain joins TRBV18 to TRBJ2-5; D is ambiguous. The CDR3 loop spans 15 amino acids. Germline V gene sequence: CDR1 KGHSH, CDR2 LQKENI. V was clipped by 2 bases and J by 1 base, with 11 bases between them.

Regarding this clone: The junction and the germline gene differ at one end; a read error may be behind it. The chain employs TRBV10-2 and TRBJ2-1, with a possible D match to TRBD1 (5 bases). CDR3 size: 16 residues. CDR1 is WSHSY and CDR2 is SAAADI in the germline V gene. The CDR3 nucleotides read TGCGCCAGCAGCGAGAATTTTGGCACTTCAGGGCGTCTTGTAATCTTC. It is translated as CASSENFGTSGRLVIF.

The chain recombines TRBV6-5 with TRBJ2-7; 8 bases fit TRBD1. The germline V gene encodes CDR1 MNHEY and CDR2 SVGAGI. The CDR3 is 14 residues long. V lost 7 bases and J lost 1; bases outside the gene matches: 6. The chain's CDR3 is CASTPTGASYEQYF. Written as DNA, the CDR3 is TGTGCCAGCACTCCGACAGGGGCATCCTACGAGCAGTACTTC.

This clone has only one observation. This chain uses TRBV10-3 with TRBJ2-3, with D possibly being TRBD1 or TRBD2 (6 bases each). Per the germline V gene, CDR1 is ENHRY and CDR2 is SYGVKD. The V and J ends lost 2 bases and 1 base respectively, with 13 bases between them. The CDR3 spans 16 residues. The CDR3 DNA reads TGTGCCATCAGTGAGGGTACAGGGACTCGCACAGATACGCAGTATTTT. Translated, it gives CAISEGTGTRTDTQYF.

The V call is TRBV7-8, the J call TRBJ1-5; D may be TRBD1 (5 bases). V dropped 2 bases and J dropped 3 bases, with 11 bases sitting between them. Per germline, CDR1 SGHVS and CDR2 FQNEAQ. CDR3 size: 15 residues. CDR3 nucleotide sequence: TGTGCCAGCAGCTTAAATCGGGACGACAATCAGCCCCAGCATTTT. This encodes CASSLNRDDNQPQHF.

The genes are TRBV5-6 and TRBJ2-1; a possible D gene is TRBD2 (6 bases). This CDR3 has 16 amino acids. The germline V and J ends were trimmed by 0 bases and 6 bases, with 16 bases remaining between them. Germline V gene lookup returns CDR1 SGHDT and CDR2 YYEEEE. The CDR3 coding sequence is TGTGCCAGCAGCTTGGCCAGCGGGCACCCGCGCAATGAGCAGTTCTTC. It codes for CASSLASGHPRNEQFF.

This clone showed up just once. The chain couples TRBV10-3 to TRBJ2-3; 9 nucleotides agree with TRBD2. V trimming: 4 bases; J trimming: 3 bases; junction bases outside the gene matches: 5. This CDR3 region has 15 residues. Per the germline V gene, CDR1 is ENHRY and CDR2 is SYGVKD. CDR3 bases: TGTGCCATCAGTGGGCGGGAGGGCTTAACAGATACGCAGTATTTT. This codes for CAISGREGLTDTQYF.

This chain links TRBV7-9 with TRBJ2-3; TRBD2 aligns across 7 bases. The V and J ends lost 3 bases and 0 bases, in that order; junction bases with no gene match: 9. Germline assignment: CDR1 SEHNR and CDR2 FQNEAQ (reference sequence). CDR3 length: 17 amino acids. This CDR3 reads CASSLGLSGYSTDTQYF. CDR3 in DNA: TGTGCCAGCAGCTTGGGCCTTAGCGGGTACAGCACAGATACGCAGTATTTT.

This chain links TRBV5-5 with TRBJ2-6; no clear D gene. CDR1 SGHKS and CDR2 YYEKEE come from the germline V gene (reference sequence). Trimming stripped 0 bases from V and 0 bases from J, with 4 bases between. This CDR3 has 15 amino acids. The CDR3 nucleotides are TGTGCCAGCAGCTTGGGAAGCTCTGGGGCCAACGTCCTGACTTTC. This encodes CASSLGSSGANVLTF.

This clone has a single count. The J gene is TRBJ2-1, the V gene TRBV10-3; no clear D gene. Trimming stripped 0 bases from V and 13 bases from J, with 13 bases between. The germline V gene has CDR1 ENHRY and CDR2 SYGVKD. This CDR3 comprises 13 residues. CDR3 protein: CAISESTSTGQFF. The CDR3 DNA reads TGTGCCATCAGTGAGTCGACCTCCACCGGACAGTTCTTC.

The chain couples TRBV19 to TRBJ1-4; no firm D call. CDR3 size: 14 residues. In germline, CDR1 is LNHDA, CDR2 SQIVND (reference sequence). V dropped 3 bases and J dropped 8 bases, with 13 bases sitting between them. The CDR3 loop reads CASSMSPGTEKLFF. CDR3 in DNA: TGTGCCAGTAGTATGAGCCCCGGCACGGAAAAACTGTTTTTT.

This clone was detected only a few times. J is TRBJ1-2 and V is TRBV7-9; TRBD1 agrees at 10 bases. The CDR3 contains 15 residues. CDR1 SEHNR and CDR2 FQNEAQ come from the germline V gene (reference sequence). The J segment lost 1 base and the V segment lost 4 bases, leaving 3 bases of the junction unmatched. The CDR3 DNA follows: TGTGCCAGCAGCTGGACAGGGGGTTTTAACTATGGCTACACCTTC. Protein sequence: CASSWTGGFNYGYTF.

This clone was observed once. This chain links TRBV5-1 with TRBJ2-7; 10 bases match TRBD1. CDR3 length equals 14 residues. Germline V gives CDR1 SGHRS, CDR2 YFSETQ. V shed 3 bases and J 7 bases; nucleotides not matched to a gene: 7. The CDR3 protein is CASSYHPGQGEQYF. CDR3 in DNA: TGCGCCAGCAGCTACCACCCGGGACAGGGGGAGCAGTACTTC.

The chain is built from TRBV13 and TRBJ2-7; the match to TRBD2 covers 11 bases. The CDR3 consists of 14 residues. V was clipped by 5 bases and J by 6 bases; unmatched bases: 6. Germline lookup yields CDR1 PRHDT and CDR2 FYEKMQ (reference sequence). DNA for the CDR3: TGTGCCAGCAGCGCCCCCGGGACTAGCGGCGAGCAGTACTTC. Protein product: CASSAPGTSGEQYF.

The V call is TRBV6-1, the J call TRBJ2-7, with D possibly TRBD2 on 6 matching bases. The CDR3 totals 18 residues. Trimming stripped 3 bases from V and 3 bases from J, with 24 bases between. Germline V gene lookup returns CDR1 MNHNS and CDR2 SASEGT. The CDR3 sequence is CASSDAGGPPAGSYEQYF. CDR3 DNA: TGTGCCAGCAGTGACGCCGGAGGGCCCCCGGCCGGGAGCTACGAGCAGTACTTC.

The chain is built from TRBV7-9 and TRBJ1-2; a possible D gene is TRBD1 (6 bases). Germline lookup yields CDR1 SEHNR and CDR2 FQNEAQ (reference sequence). Trimming cost V 1 base and J 2 bases, with 8 bases left between them. This CDR3 region has 14 residues. CDR3 in DNA: TGTGCCAGCAGCTTAGAGGGGGGGAACTATGGCTACACCTTC. It specifies CASSLEGGNYGYTF.

The V and J genes are TRBV7-2 and TRBJ2-3; no definite D call. Germline CDR1 is SGHTA and CDR2 is FQGNSA. V was clipped by 4 bases and J by 4 bases, with 12 bases between them. The CDR3 sequence is 14 residues long. The CDR3, as DNA: TGTGCCAGCAGCTGGGGTGGGGTGGCAGATACGCAGTATTTT. The encoded protein is CASSWGGVADTQYF.

This chain links TRBV20-1 with TRBJ2-1; unclear D gene. The CDR3 contains 12 residues. Trimming took 3 bases from V and 8 from J, leaving 11 bases between them. Germline assignment: CDR1 DFQATT and CDR2 SNEGSKA (reference sequence). The CDR3 sequence: CSASEGIYEQFF. CDR3 DNA sequence: TGCAGTGCTAGTGAAGGGATCTATGAGCAGTTCTTC.

The V call is TRBV25-1, the J call TRBJ2-7; D uncertain. Germline V gives CDR1 MGHDK, CDR2 SYGVNS. V was pared by 2 bases and J by 0 bases, with 2 bases between. The CDR3 spans 12 residues. The CDR3 DNA is TGTGCCAGCAGTGAAACCTCCTACGAGCAGTACTTC. Protein product: CASSETSYEQYF.